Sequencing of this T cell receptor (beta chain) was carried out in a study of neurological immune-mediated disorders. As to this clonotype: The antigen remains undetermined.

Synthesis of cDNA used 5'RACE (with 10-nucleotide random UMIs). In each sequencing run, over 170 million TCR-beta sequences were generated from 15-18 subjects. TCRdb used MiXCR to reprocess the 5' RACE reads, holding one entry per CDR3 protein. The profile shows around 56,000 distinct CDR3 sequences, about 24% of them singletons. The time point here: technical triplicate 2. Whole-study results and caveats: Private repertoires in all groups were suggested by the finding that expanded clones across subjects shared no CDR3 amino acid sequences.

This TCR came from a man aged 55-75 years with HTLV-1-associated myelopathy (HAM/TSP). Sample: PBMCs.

CDR3 loop: CASSVASGSGETQYF. The CDR3 coding sequence is TGTGCCAGCAGCGTAGCCAGCGGGAGTGGAGAGACCCAGTACTTC. The chain carries TRBV9 and TRBJ2-5; the match to TRBD2 covers 8 bases. The CDR3 has 15 residues. Germline lookup yields CDR1 SGDLS and CDR2 YYNGEE. The junction had 5 bases not matched to a gene; V was cut back by 0 bases and J by 4 bases.